The 29 T cell receptor beta chains below were found in one sample sequenced in a study of cytomegalovirus exposure and HLA in healthy donors. The PCR ran on 60 Vbeta and 13 Jbeta primers. Using immunoSEQ multiplex PCR, the repertoire was profiled, and TCRdb retains in-frame clones only, with some absent. The sample carries under 150,000 clones, 82% recorded once. The specimen was PBMCs. The receptors derive from a woman between 18 and 30 years old in good health and CMV-seronegative.

This chain joins TRBV7-2 and TRBJ2-3; 8 bases align to TRBD1. The CDR3 sequence is 16 residues long. J was trimmed by 2 bases and V by 5 bases; bases with no gene match: 9. Germline CDR1 and CDR2: SGHTA and FQGNSA. This chain's CDR3 is CASSRTPGQVTDTQYF. The DNA for the CDR3 is TGTGCCAGCAGCCGTACACCGGGACAGGTCACAGATACGCAGTATTTT.

The chain joins TRBV5-1 to TRBJ2-7; 10 nucleotides agree with TRBD1. From germline, CDR1 is SGHRS and CDR2 YFSETQ. V gave up 0 bases and J gave up 3 bases; unmatched junction bases: 12. This CDR3 contains 18 residues. The CDR3 loop is CASSLDWGSGQGIYEQYF. The CDR3 DNA reads TGCGCCAGCAGCTTGGATTGGGGGTCGGGACAGGGGATCTACGAGCAGTACTTC.

The rearrangement uses TRBV28 and TRBJ2-1; 9 nucleotides agree with TRBD1. The CDR3 runs to 16 residues. Germline-derived CDR1 and CDR2 are MDHEN and SYDVKM. V lost 4 bases to trimming and J lost 10 bases; unmatched junction nucleotides: 14. The CDR3: CASSSGDAGQGKEQFF. Here the CDR3 DNA reads TGTGCCAGCAGTTCTGGCGATGCGGGACAGGGAAAAGAGCAGTTCTTC.

In its sample, this clone was seen once. The V and J genes are TRBV7-9 and TRBJ1-2, with 8 positions matching TRBD1. The length of the CDR3 is 16 residues. V dropped 0 bases and J dropped 8; count of bases not matched to a gene: 11. The V gene's germline CDR1 is SEHNR and CDR2 FQNEAQ (reference sequence). CDR3 residues: CASSLAAPGTGRGYTF. Here the CDR3 DNA reads TGTGCCAGCAGCTTAGCCGCTCCCGGGACAGGTAGAGGCTACACCTTC. Drawing the rest from reference TRBV7-9 and TRBJ1-2, the complete variable domain is DTGVSQNPRHKITKRGQNVTFRCDPISEHNRLYWYRQTLGQGPEFLTYFQNEAQLEKSRLLSDRFSAERPKGSFSTLEIQRTEQGDSAMYLCASSLAAPGTGRGYTFGSGTRLTVV.

This rearrangement joins TRBV2 to TRBJ2-3; TRBD1 matches 10 bases. Germline CDR1 is SNHLY and CDR2 is FYNNEI. With 8 bases clipped from V and 4 bases from J, the junction kept 6 bases outside the gene matches. The CDR3 is made up of 14 amino acids. CDR3 sequence (DNA): TGTGCCAGCTTCCGGGACAGGGGTGCAGATACGCAGTATTTT. This sequence encodes CASFRDRGADTQYF. Looking up the rest from reference TRBV2 and TRBJ2-3 gives the full variable domain: EPEVTQTPSHQVTQMGQEVILRCVPISNHLYFYWYRQILGQKVEFLVSFYNNEISEKSEIFDDQFSVERPDGSNFTLKIRSTKLEDSAMYFCASFRDRGADTQYFGPGTRLTVL.

V usage is TRBV7-8 and J usage is TRBJ2-3, with 12 nucleotides matching TRBD2. V dropped 1 base and J dropped 7; count of bases not matched to a gene: 12. This CDR3 contains 18 residues. Germline assignment: CDR1 SGHVS and CDR2 FQNEAQ. In DNA, the CDR3 is TGTGCCAGCAGCTTAGTAGCCCTAGCGGGGGGGCCGATTAATACGCAGTATTTT. Translating it yields CASSLVALAGGPINTQYF. The variable domain in full, with the rest retrieved from reference TRBV7-8 and TRBJ2-3, is GAGVSQSPRYKVAKRGQDVALRCDPISGHVSLFWYQQALGQGPEFLTYFQNEAQLDKSGLPSDRFFAERPEGSVSTLKIQRTQQEDSAVYLCASSLVALAGGPINTQYFGPGTRLTVL.

V and J are TRBV4-2 and TRBJ2-7; 8 positions agree with TRBD2. In germline, CDR1 is LGHNA, CDR2 YNFKEQ. V lost 9 bases, J lost 6 bases, and 16 bases stayed unmatched. The CDR3 covers 15 residues. CDR3 in DNA: TGTGCCAGTGGTAGCGGGACGCGATTGGGGTCCGAGCAGTACTTC. Its translation is CASGSGTRLGSEQYF.

The V gene is TRBV6-1, the J gene TRBJ2-2, with TRBD1 matching over 11 bases. With 1 base clipped from V and 6 bases from J, the junction kept 1 base outside the gene matches. Germline V gene lookup returns CDR1 MNHNS and CDR2 SASEGT. The CDR3 is 15 amino acids. In DNA, the CDR3 is TGTGCCAGCAGTGAAGGGACAGGGGGCGCCGGGGAGCTGTTTTTT. Translating gives CASSEGTGGAGELFF.

The chain carries TRBV6-5 and TRBJ1-1; D remains ambiguous. CDR1 and CDR2 from the germline V gene are MNHEY and SVGAGI. Trimming took 2 bases from V and 1 from J, leaving 8 bases between them. The CDR3 consists of 14 residues. CDR3 amino acids: CASSYERGNTEAFF. DNA for the CDR3: TGTGCCAGCAGTTACGAACGAGGGAACACTGAAGCTTTCTTT.

The chain couples TRBV7-9 to TRBJ1-1; 7 positions match TRBD1. Germline V gene lookup returns CDR1 SEHNR and CDR2 FQNEAQ (reference sequence). The length of the CDR3 is 13 residues. Losses at the gene ends were 7 bases for V and 4 bases for J; bases not matched to a gene: 6. CDR3 DNA sequence: TGTGCCAGCATCCGGACAGGAGGCACTGAAGCTTTCTTT. Protein: CASIRTGGTEAFF. The full variable domain, in which reference TRBV7-9 and TRBJ1-1 provide the parts outside the CDR3, is DTGVSQNPRHKITKRGQNVTFRCDPISEHNRLYWYRQTLGQGPEFLTYFQNEAQLEKSRLLSDRFSAERPKGSFSTLEIQRTEQGDSAMYLCASIRTGGTEAFFGQGTRLTVV.

The J gene is TRBJ1-2, the V gene TRBV6-4; TRBD1 might be the D (5 bases). V dropped 2 bases and J dropped 6 bases, with 10 bases sitting between them. CDR3 length: 13 amino acids. Germline CDR1 MRHNA, CDR2 SNTAGT. The CDR3: CASSDGTQNGYTF. The CDR3 nucleotides are TGTGCCAGCAGTGACGGGACTCAGAATGGCTACACCTTC.

J is TRBJ1-1 and V is TRBV5-5; unclear D gene. Looked up from germline, CDR1 is SGHKS and CDR2 is YYEKEE (reference sequence). There are 12 residues in the CDR3. Between the trimmed V and J ends, which lost 2 bases and 10 bases, there was a span of 12 bases. Written as DNA, the CDR3 is TGTGCCAGCAGCTTTCAAAACGGGGTAGCTTTCTTT. It codes for CASSFQNGVAFF.

This clone showed up just once. The CDR3 here is CASSLVGGRGSYNEQFF. The CDR3, as DNA: TGTGCCAGCAGCTTAGTCGGGGGAAGGGGCTCCTACAATGAGCAGTTCTTC. The genes are TRBV7-2 and TRBJ2-1; weak D call: TRBD2 (6 bases). The CDR3 is 17 residues long. The V gene lost 1 base and the J gene lost 0 bases, with 13 bases spanning the gap. Germline-derived CDR1 and CDR2 are SGHTA and FQGNSA.

This chain joins TRBV5-1 and TRBJ1-5; D possibly corresponds to TRBD1 (6 bases). From germline, CDR1 is SGHRS and CDR2 YFSETQ. V dropped 4 bases and J dropped 6 bases, with 17 bases sitting between them. The CDR3 extends over 15 amino acids. CDR3 protein: CASSASTGPGQPQHF. The DNA of the CDR3 is TGCGCCAGCAGCGCCTCGACAGGCCCAGGTCAGCCCCAGCATTTT.

The chain is built from TRBV7-9 and TRBJ2-7, with 10 bases that match TRBD1. CDR3 size: 15 residues. V lost 5 bases and J lost 0; bases outside the gene matches: 4. Looked up from germline, CDR1 is SEHNR and CDR2 is FQNEAQ (reference sequence). The CDR3 bases are TGTGCCAGCAGCCCAGGACAGGGGGGCTCCTACGAGCAGTACTTC. Protein product: CASSPGQGGSYEQYF.

The V and J genes are TRBV6-5 and TRBJ1-5, with unresolved D. CDR3 length equals 15 residues. Looked up from germline, CDR1 is MNHEY and CDR2 is SVGAGI. V lost 5 bases, J lost 6 bases, and 17 bases lay in between. The CDR3 loop reads CASSARSGVSQPQHF. The CDR3 DNA reads as TGTGCCAGCAGTGCGAGAAGCGGGGTAAGTCAGCCCCAGCATTTT.

This chain joins TRBV4-2 and TRBJ2-1, with D perhaps matching TRBD2 (5 bases). Trimming took 0 bases from V and 0 from J, leaving 9 bases between them. The CDR3 consists of 16 residues. Germline CDR1 is LGHNA and CDR2 is YNFKEQ. The CDR3 sequence is CASSQDLGSSYNEQFF. The CDR3 DNA is TGTGCCAGCAGCCAAGACTTGGGGAGCTCCTACAATGAGCAGTTCTTC.

The chain couples TRBV10-1 to TRBJ2-3, with TRBD1 as a possible D gene (6 bases). CDR1 and CDR2 from the germline V gene are WNHNN and SYGVQD (reference sequence). V dropped 0 bases and J dropped 5 bases, with 9 bases sitting between them. CDR3 length equals 14 residues. The CDR3 nucleotides are TGCGCCAGCAGTGAGTCGATCAGGGGAGATACGCAGTATTTT. Encoded protein: CASSESIRGDTQYF.

The genes are TRBV5-1 and TRBJ2-1, with 11 bases fitting TRBD1. Germline-derived CDR1 and CDR2 are SGHRS and YFSETQ. The CDR3 spans 15 residues. V dropped 3 bases and J dropped 5; count of bases not matched to a gene: 4. The CDR3 nucleotides are TGCGCCAGCAGCTCCGGGACAGGGGGGAACAATGAGCAGTTCTTC. Translated, it gives CASSSGTGGNNEQFF.

The chain joins TRBV7-8 to TRBJ2-7, with TRBD2 identical over 8 bases. CDR1 is SGHVS, CDR2 FQNEAQ, per germline. The CDR3 totals 14 residues. Trimming at V came to 5 bases and at J to 3 bases, leaving 6 bases not matched to a gene. The CDR3 here is CASSPTGGLYEQYF. In nucleotides, the CDR3 is TGTGCCAGCAGCCCTACGGGGGGGCTCTACGAGCAGTACTTC.

This chain connects TRBV19 to TRBJ2-6; no definite D call. V lost 4 bases and J 2 bases, leaving 9 bases between the germline ends. The CDR3 consists of 15 residues. Germline CDR1 reads LNHDA; CDR2 reads SQIVND (reference sequence). The CDR3 coding sequence is TGTGCCAGTAGTAATCTACGGGCTGGGGCCAACGTCCTGACTTTC. It is translated as CASSNLRAGANVLTF.

This clone counts as medium-sized. The chain employs TRBV6-4 and TRBJ2-1; 12 bases match TRBD2. The V and J ends lost 0 bases and 6 bases, in that order; junction bases with no gene match: 0. CDR1 and CDR2 from the germline V gene are MRHNA and SNTAGT. The CDR3 is made up of 15 amino acids. The CDR3, as DNA: TGTGCCAGCAGTGACTCGACTAGCGGGAGCAATGAGCAGTTCTTC. Its translation is CASSDSTSGSNEQFF.

This clone showed up just a few times. V gene TRBV6-5 combines with J gene TRBJ2-6; D is ambiguous. The V end was cut by 2 bases, the J end by 0 bases, with 8 bases between. The germline gives CDR1 MNHEY, CDR2 SVGAGI. The CDR3 loop spans 16 amino acids. CDR3 nucleotides: TGTGCCAGCAGTTACGGGCGTACCTCTGGGGCCAACGTCCTGACTTTC. Its protein is CASSYGRTSGANVLTF.

The genes are TRBV5-1 and TRBJ2-7; TRBD2 agrees at 7 bases. The V gene end was trimmed by 7 bases and the J gene end by 2 bases; junction bases not matched to a gene: 6. From germline, CDR1 is SGHRS and CDR2 YFSETQ. The CDR3 is 13 residues long. In DNA, the CDR3 is TGCGCCAGCGGTCGGGAGGCAACCTACGAGCAGTACTTC. Amino acids: CASGREATYEQYF.

This clone was observed a single time. The chain combines TRBV18 with TRBJ1-4; D uncertain. Germline CDR1 is KGHSH and CDR2 is LQKENI. This CDR3 comprises 15 residues. Trimming took 0 bases from V and 7 from J, leaving 12 bases between them. CDR3 residues: CASSPPLERGEKLFF. In DNA, the CDR3 is TGTGCCAGCTCACCACCCCTAGAACGCGGTGAAAAACTGTTTTTT.

The CDR3 sequence is CASSGGSLNEQFF. The CDR3 nucleotides read TGTGCCAGCAGCGGGGGGAGTCTGAATGAGCAGTTCTTC. V is TRBV6-1 and J is TRBJ2-1, with TRBD2 matching 7 bases. Germline V lookup: CDR1 MNHNS, CDR2 SASEGT. V was clipped by 6 bases and J by 7 bases; unmatched bases: 6. This CDR3 has 13 residues.

The chain uses TRBV5-1 and TRBJ1-1, with D possibly matching TRBD1 (5 bases). V was pared by 6 bases and J by 4 bases, with 19 bases between. Germline CDR1 and CDR2: SGHRS and YFSETQ. The CDR3 is 15 residues long. The CDR3 here is CASTDPGGMSTEAFF. CDR3 in DNA: TGCGCCAGCACCGACCCGGGGGGGATGAGCACTGAAGCTTTCTTT.

The V call is TRBV21-1, the J call TRBJ1-1. TRBV21-1 is given as a pseudogene. The CDR3 has 13 residues. The CDR3, as DNA: TGTGCCAGCAGCAAAGCGGGAGGACGCCCAGCTTTCTTT. This codes for CASSKAGGRPAFF.

The chain couples TRBV28 to TRBJ2-6, with 12 bases aligning to TRBD2. Trimming removed 8 bases from V and 0 bases from J; junction bases left unmatched: 17. This CDR3 comprises 21 residues. Germline V gene data show CDR1 as MDHEN and CDR2 as SYDVKM. CDR3 in DNA: TGTGCCAGCCTCCCCCGGCAGGCGGGACTAGCGGGCAGCTCTGGGGCCAACGTCCTGACTTTC. It encodes CASLPRQAGLAGSSGANVLTF.